This T cell receptor beta chain was captured in a study of T cell responses to AZD1222 COVID-19 vaccine. CDR1 LNHDA and CDR2 SQIVND come from the germline V gene (reference sequence). The CDR3 is 16 residues long. V trimming: 4 bases; J trimming: 0 bases; junction bases outside the gene matches: 7. Only in-frame clones appear in the TCRdb table, and some are missing; sequencing was by immunoSEQ multiplex PCR. The sample lists about 110,000 clones, 94% seen once, with around 3% in the top ten. The sample here was peripheral blood, taken 28 days after the second AZD1222 dose. The V call is TRBV19, the J call TRBJ1-2, with TRBD1 matching 8 bases. The origin of this receptor is an adult who received the AZD1222 COVID-19 vaccine. The CDR3 spells CASSTPRQGTNYGYTF. CDR3 DNA: TGTGCCAGTAGTACCCCTAGACAGGGGACTAACTATGGCTACACCTTC.